These 26 T cell receptor beta chains share one sample of origin, sequenced in a study of blood T cell repertoires in COVID-19. Clones were read by immunoSEQ multiplex PCR, and TCRdb kept only the in-frame ones, dropping some. In the table there are about 22,000 clones, approximately 91% of which are singletons. The sample was peripheral blood. The receptors here all came from a woman in her 70s with active COVID-19.

The rearrangement joins TRBV2 to TRBJ1-1; 9 nucleotides match TRBD1. Trimming at V came to 7 bases and at J to 4 bases, leaving 10 bases not matched to a gene. CDR1 SNHLY and CDR2 FYNNEI come from the germline V gene. The CDR3 covers 15 residues. CDR3 amino acids: CASTPTGGAFTEAFF. CDR3 in DNA: TGTGCCAGCACCCCAACAGGGGGCGCTTTCACTGAAGCTTTCTTT.

The J gene is TRBJ2-5, the V gene TRBV18, with 11 bases matching TRBD2. V shed 4 bases and J 4 bases; nucleotides not matched to a gene: 5. The CDR3 is 15 residues long. Germline CDR1 reads KGHSH; CDR2 reads LQKENI. CDR3 sequence reads: CASSQGTSGGETQYF. CDR3 nucleotide sequence: TGTGCCAGCTCACAGGGGACTAGCGGAGGAGAGACCCAGTACTTC.

In its sample, this clone was seen a few times. The chain employs TRBV7-9 and TRBJ1-1, with a possible D match to TRBD1 (5 bases). Germline V gene sequence: CDR1 SEHNR, CDR2 FQNEAQ (reference sequence). CDR3 length: 13 amino acids. V was cut by 4 bases and J by 2 bases, with 8 bases left in between. The CDR3 coding sequence is TGTGCCAGCAGCTCCGACAGTAACACTGAAGCTTTCTTT. Amino acids: CASSSDSNTEAFF.

The chain uses TRBV15 and TRBJ1-2; D gene uncertain. V lost 0 bases, J lost 4 bases, and 12 bases lay in between. CDR3 length: 15 amino acids. The germline CDR1 and CDR2 sequences are LNHNV and YYDKDF (reference sequence). In DNA, the CDR3 is TGTGCCACCAGCAGAGATCGGGTGGTCGGCTATGGCTACACCTTC. It translates to CATSRDRVVGYGYTF. Full variable domain (rest looked up from reference TRBV15 and TRBJ1-2): DAMVIQNPRYQVTQFGKPVTLSCSQTLNHNVMYWYQQKSSQAPKLLFHYYDKDFNNEADTPDNFQSRRPNTSFCFLDIRSPGLGDTAMYLCATSRDRVVGYGYTFGSGTRLTVV.

J is TRBJ2-4 and V is TRBV7-9; D possibly corresponds to TRBD2 (7 bases). CDR3 size: 16 residues. CDR1 SEHNR and CDR2 FQNEAQ come from the germline V gene (reference sequence). Trimming left V 8 bases short and J 3 bases short, with 20 bases between. CDR3 bases: TGTGCCAGCGCGGAGGGGGAGGGCCTGGGCAAAAACATTCAGTACTTC. It translates to CASAEGEGLGKNIQYF. Full variable domain (missing parts from reference TRBV7-9 and TRBJ2-4): DTGVSQNPRHKITKRGQNVTFRCDPISEHNRLYWYRQTLGQGPEFLTYFQNEAQLEKSRLLSDRFSAERPKGSFSTLEIQRTEQGDSAMYLCASAEGEGLGKNIQYFGAGTRLSVL.

This sequence joins TRBV4-1 and TRBJ1-5, with TRBD1 as a possible D gene (5 bases). This CDR3 comprises 14 residues. V gave up 6 bases and J gave up 4 bases, with 13 bases separating them. Per the germline V gene, CDR1 is MGHRA and CDR2 is YSYEKL. CDR3: CASRPREGNQPQHF. CDR3 DNA: TGCGCCAGCAGACCCAGGGAGGGAAATCAGCCCCAGCATTTT.

The chain couples TRBV12-3 or TRBV12-4 to TRBJ1-2, with D possibly TRBD1 on 5 matching bases. Trimming took 5 bases from V and 4 from J, leaving 11 bases between them. CDR3 length: 13 residues. The DNA of the CDR3 is TGTGCCAGCAGTCCCCGGGGGGGCTATGGCTACACCTTC. Amino acid sequence: CASSPRGGYGYTF.

The chain employs TRBV7-8 and TRBJ2-2; D is uncertain. V shed 5 bases and J shed 4 bases, with 11 bases lying between them. Germline-derived CDR1 and CDR2 are SGHVS and FQNEAQ. This CDR3 has 14 residues. The CDR3 bases are TGTGCCAGCAGCGATTTCGGCGGCACCGGGGAGCTGTTTTTT. Protein product: CASSDFGGTGELFF.

In this sample, this clone turned up a few times. J is TRBJ1-5 and V is TRBV19, with D perhaps TRBD1 (5 bases). Germline-derived CDR1 and CDR2 are LNHDA and SQIVND (reference sequence). V was cut by 4 bases and J by 2 bases, with 18 bases left in between. The CDR3 contains 17 residues. CDR3 sequence: CASSTTWGGVGNQPQHF. For the CDR3, the DNA is TGTGCCAGTAGTACGACGTGGGGCGGCGTGGGCAATCAGCCCCAGCATTTT.

The CDR3 sequence: CASSQGRQTEAFF. For the CDR3, the DNA is TGTGCCAGCAGTCAGGGGCGACAGACTGAAGCTTTCTTT. The rearrangement links TRBV2 to TRBJ1-1; a possible D gene is TRBD1 (6 bases). Trimming removed 5 bases from V and 5 bases from J, with 12 bases in between. The CDR3 sequence is 13 residues long. Germline V gene sequence: CDR1 SNHLY, CDR2 FYNNEI.

This chain connects TRBV5-1 to TRBJ2-5; 13 positions agree with TRBD2. The length of the CDR3 is 18 residues. Germline V CDR1 and CDR2: SGHRS, YFSETQ. The J segment lost 0 bases and the V segment lost 0 bases, leaving 5 bases of the junction unmatched. The CDR3 loop is CASSLGGLAGPYQETQYF. The CDR3 nucleotides are TGCGCCAGCAGCTTGGGGGGACTAGCGGGACCGTACCAAGAGACCCAGTACTTC.

The J gene is TRBJ2-3, the V gene TRBV4-1, with 10 bases identical to TRBD2. Germline V CDR1 and CDR2: MGHRA, YSYEKL. J lost 4 bases, V lost 0 bases, and 4 bases had no gene match. The CDR3 runs to 16 residues. The chain's CDR3 is CASSQDHLAGADTQYF. Written as DNA, the CDR3 is TGCGCCAGCAGCCAAGATCATCTAGCGGGAGCAGATACGCAGTATTTT.

This rearrangement joins TRBV10-1 to TRBJ2-2; 14 nucleotides agree with TRBD2. The trim removed 3 bases at V and 6 bases at J, leaving 3 bases unmatched. This CDR3 comprises 16 residues. Germline V gene sequence: CDR1 WNHNN, CDR2 SYGVQD (reference sequence). The chain's CDR3 is CASSETTSGRAGELFF. In DNA form, the CDR3 reads TGCGCCAGCAGTGAAACGACTAGCGGGAGGGCCGGGGAGCTGTTTTTT.

This chain uses TRBV9 with TRBJ2-1; tentatively, D is TRBD2 (9 bases). The V end was cut by 0 bases, the J end by 6 bases, with 16 bases between. Germline V gene lookup returns CDR1 SGDLS and CDR2 YYNGEE. The CDR3 is made up of 16 amino acids. The CDR3 nucleotides read TGTGCCAGCAGCGTAGACAGCGGGGGGACAGGCAATGAGCAGTTCTTC. Translating gives CASSVDSGGTGNEQFF.

In its sample, this clone was seen a few times. The chain employs TRBV2 and TRBJ1-2, with TRBD1 matching over 12 bases. Germline-derived CDR1 and CDR2 are SNHLY and FYNNEI. The junction had 8 bases not matched to a gene; V was cut back by 7 bases and J by 8 bases. The CDR3 covers 14 residues. As DNA, the CDR3 is TGTGCCAGCACTTTCCTGGGACAGGGGGCGGGCTACACCTTC. Amino acid sequence: CASTFLGQGAGYTF.

The chain has TRBV21-1 and TRBJ1-1. TRBV21-1 is an annotated pseudogene. This CDR3 region has 15 residues. The CDR3 is CASSKGGAVNTEAFF. The CDR3 DNA reads TGTGCCAGCAGCAAAGGGGGAGCTGTGAACACTGAAGCTTTCTTT.

The chain joins TRBV7-2 to TRBJ2-1; no reliable D call. Per the germline V gene, CDR1 is SGHTA and CDR2 is FQGNSA. This CDR3 contains 15 residues. V lost 5 bases, J lost 5 bases, and 16 bases lay in between. The CDR3 bases are TGTGCCAGCAGCCCCGGATGGGCCAGAAACAATGAGCAGTTCTTC. Encoded protein: CASSPGWARNNEQFF.

The chain joins TRBV29-1 to TRBJ2-6; a possible D gene is TRBD1 (5 bases). Germline values: CDR1 SQVTM, CDR2 ANQGSEA. V lost 4 bases and J lost 0, with 7 bases in between. This CDR3 is built from 14 residues. CDR3 region: CSVGDSSGANVLTF. CDR3 nucleotides: TGCAGCGTTGGTGACAGCTCTGGGGCCAACGTCCTGACTTTC. The full variable domain, in which reference TRBV29-1 and TRBJ2-6 provide the parts outside the CDR3, is SAVISQKPSRDICQRGTSLTIQCQVDSQVTMMFWYRQQPGQSLTLIATANQGSEATYESGFVIDKFPISRPNLTFSTLTVSNMSPEDSSIYLCSVGDSSGANVLTFGAGSRLTVL.

The chain is built from TRBV28 and TRBJ1-5; the match to TRBD1 covers 7 bases. Germline trimming cut 6 bases from V and 4 bases from J; bases unmatched to any gene: 9. This CDR3 has 15 residues. Germline V CDR1 and CDR2: MDHEN, SYDVKM. The CDR3 bases are TGTGCCAGCAGAACCGGGACAGCCGGTAATCAGCCCCAGCATTTT. Translation: CASRTGTAGNQPQHF.

The chain has TRBV9 and TRBJ1-4; the D is unclear. The CDR3 spans 16 residues. Germline-derived CDR1 and CDR2 are SGDLS and YYNGEE. Trimming took 0 bases from V and 7 from J, leaving 16 bases between them. CDR3 in amino acids: CASSVATGKGVEKLFF. The CDR3 nucleotides read TGTGCCAGCAGCGTAGCTACGGGGAAAGGAGTTGAAAAACTGTTTTTT.

This clone has only a few counts. DNA of the CDR3: TGTGCCAGTATGGGGACAGCTCTTAATCAGCCCCAGCATTTT. Its translation: CASMGTALNQPQHF. V usage is TRBV19 and J usage is TRBJ1-5, with 7 bases matching TRBD1. Germline V lookup: CDR1 LNHDA, CDR2 SQIVND (reference sequence). The CDR3 extends over 14 amino acids. Trimming took 7 bases from V and 4 from J; bases not matched to a gene: 7. Filled out from reference TRBV19 and TRBJ1-5, the complete variable domain reads DGGITQSPKYLFRKEGQNVTLSCEQNLNHDAMYWYRQDPGQGLRLIYYSQIVNDFQKGDIAEGYSVSREKKESFPLTVTSAQKNPTAFYLCASMGTALNQPQHFGDGTRLSIL.

The gene calls are TRBV13 and TRBJ2-1; D may be TRBD2 (6 bases). CDR3 length: 15 residues. The V gene's germline CDR1 is PRHDT and CDR2 FYEKMQ (reference sequence). Trimming stripped 2 bases from V and 3 bases from J, with 11 bases between. CDR3 coding DNA: TGTGCCAGCAGCTTATCGGCGGGGCTCTACAATGAGCAGTTCTTC. It is translated as CASSLSAGLYNEQFF.

V is TRBV19 and J is TRBJ2-1; the D gene is possibly TRBD1 (6 bases). Germline-derived CDR1 and CDR2 are LNHDA and SQIVND (reference sequence). Trimming took 5 bases from V and 6 from J, leaving 17 bases between them. The CDR3 totals 15 residues. CDR3 coding DNA: TGTGCCAGTAGTCCCCGCCCCCGGGACACCAATGAGCAGTTCTTC. Protein product: CASSPRPRDTNEQFF.

This chain joins TRBV5-6 and TRBJ2-1; D is unclear. The CDR3 is made up of 11 amino acids. V lost 2 bases, J lost 7 bases, and 4 bases lay in between. Germline CDR1 reads SGHDT; CDR2 reads YYEEEE. The CDR3 region is CASSFVNEQFF. Here the CDR3 DNA reads TGTGCCAGCAGCTTCGTTAATGAGCAGTTCTTC.

Here the CDR3 reads CASSNHPGDRTNQPQHF. As DNA, the CDR3 is TGCGCCAGCAGTAACCACCCCGGTGACAGAACCAATCAGCCCCAGCATTTT. V and J are TRBV10-2 and TRBJ1-5, with TRBD1 as a possible D gene (5 bases). The V end was cut by 5 bases, the J end by 3 bases, with 20 bases between. The CDR3 loop spans 17 amino acids. Per the germline V gene, CDR1 is WSHSY and CDR2 is SAAADI.

J is TRBJ1-6 and V is TRBV6-1; no firm D call. The length of the CDR3 is 16 residues. The germline V gene has CDR1 MNHNS and CDR2 SASEGT. The V end was cut by 1 base, the J end by 2 bases, with 9 bases between. The CDR3 spells CASSEGYAAYNSPLHF. The CDR3 DNA reads as TGTGCCAGCAGTGAAGGGTACGCGGCCTATAATTCACCCCTCCACTTT.